Shown below are 8 T cell receptor beta chains from a single sample sequenced in a study of breast tumors, draining lymph nodes, adjacent tissues. TCRdb called the multiplex PCR reads again in MiXCR, with one record for every CDR3 protein. The top ten clones hold 1.2% to 1.5% of a sample with about 230,000 distinct CDR3 sequences, approximately 29% of them seen once. Axillary draining lymph nodes of breast cancer patients supplied the node samples. Sequenced: axillary lymph node tissue. These receptors were collected from a female donor with breast cancer. Some clones in this sample may be carry-over from other donors' samples.

The rearrangement joins TRBV5-4 to TRBJ2-7, with TRBD1 matching over 9 bases. Trimming took 1 base from V and 2 from J; bases not matched to a gene: 4. Germline lookup yields CDR1 SGHNT and CDR2 YYREEE (reference sequence). The CDR3 runs 15 residues. The CDR3 protein is CASSLRGTGPYEQYF. In DNA form, the CDR3 reads TGTGCCAGCAGCTTGAGGGGGACAGGGCCCTACGAGCAGTACTTC.

Points on this clonotype: This may stem from a read error, because a much larger clone lies one nucleotide away. This rearrangement joins TRBV5-4 to TRBJ2-7; TRBD1 is a possible D gene (6 bases). V was cut by 4 bases and J by 6 bases, with 11 bases left in between. The CDR3 covers 12 residues. Germline CDR1 is SGHNT and CDR2 is YYREEE (reference sequence). CDR3 loop: CASSQVGAEQYF. CDR3 nucleotides: TGTGCCAGCAGCCAGGTGGGGGCCGAGCAGTACTTC.

This clonotype was observed many times. The rearrangement uses TRBV20-1 and TRBJ2-1, with 10 bases fitting TRBD2. The CDR3 is 16 residues long. Germline lookup yields CDR1 DFQATT and CDR2 SNEGSKA (reference sequence). The J segment lost 0 bases and the V segment lost 5 bases, leaving 7 bases of the junction unmatched. CDR3 DNA sequence: TGCAGTGCTCCCCCCCCTAGCGGGAGCTCCTACAATGAGCAGTTCTTC. Residues: CSAPPPSGSSYNEQFF.

Many counts were recorded for this clonotype. The rearrangement joins TRBV27 to TRBJ1-6; no reliable D call. The V end lost 6 bases, the J end lost 6 bases, and 12 bases lay between the germline ends. Looked up from germline, CDR1 is MNHEY and CDR2 is SMNVEV (reference sequence). The CDR3 loop spans 14 amino acids. The CDR3 protein is CASSPPGINSPLHF. The CDR3 region has the DNA TGTGCCAGCAGCCCCCCGGGAATTAATTCACCCCTCCACTTT.

The chain combines TRBV20-1 with TRBJ2-5; D is possibly TRBD1 or TRBD2 (6 bases each). Germline CDR1 reads DFQATT; CDR2 reads SNEGSKA (reference sequence). The CDR3 totals 15 residues. The V end lost 1 base, the J end lost 5 bases, and 17 bases lay between the germline ends. DNA of the CDR3: TGCAGTGCTAGAGGTATGGGGGCAACTAGCGAGACCCAGTACTTC. Amino acids: CSARGMGATSETQYF.

V usage is TRBV18 and J usage is TRBJ1-2; D not certain. The CDR3 has 15 residues. CDR1 is KGHSH and CDR2 is LQKENI in the germline V gene. V was shortened by 0 bases and J by 5 bases, with 13 bases between the two germline ends. CDR3 loop: CASSPPPERDYGYTF. CDR3 bases: TGTGCCAGCTCACCACCGCCCGAGAGGGATTATGGCTACACCTTC. Variable domain in full (rest from reference TRBV18 and TRBJ1-2): NAGVMQNPRHLVRRRGQEARLRCSPMKGHSHVYWYRQLPEEGLKFMVYLQKENIIDESGMPKERFSAEFPKEGPSILRIQQVVRGDSAAYFCASSPPPERDYGYTFGSGTRLTVV.

Only a few counts were recorded for this clonotype. The chain couples TRBV7-2 to TRBJ1-1; the D gene is possibly TRBD1 (5 bases). This CDR3 contains 15 residues. CDR1 is SGHTA, CDR2 FQGNSA, per germline. V was shortened by 1 base and J by 0 bases, with 9 bases between the two germline ends. The CDR3 bases are TGTGCCAGCAGCTTAGATGCCAGGGTGAACACTGAAGCTTTCTTT. Its protein product is CASSLDARVNTEAFF.

In its sample, this clonotype was seen many times. The rearrangement links TRBV6-5 to TRBJ2-7; D gene ambiguous. The CDR3 runs to 15 residues. With 0 bases removed from V and 0 bases from J, the gap between germline ends came to 9 bases. CDR1 is MNHEY, CDR2 SVGAGI, per germline. The CDR3 sequence: CASSYSAESSYEQYF. As DNA, the CDR3 is TGTGCCAGCAGTTACTCGGCGGAAAGCTCCTACGAGCAGTACTTC.